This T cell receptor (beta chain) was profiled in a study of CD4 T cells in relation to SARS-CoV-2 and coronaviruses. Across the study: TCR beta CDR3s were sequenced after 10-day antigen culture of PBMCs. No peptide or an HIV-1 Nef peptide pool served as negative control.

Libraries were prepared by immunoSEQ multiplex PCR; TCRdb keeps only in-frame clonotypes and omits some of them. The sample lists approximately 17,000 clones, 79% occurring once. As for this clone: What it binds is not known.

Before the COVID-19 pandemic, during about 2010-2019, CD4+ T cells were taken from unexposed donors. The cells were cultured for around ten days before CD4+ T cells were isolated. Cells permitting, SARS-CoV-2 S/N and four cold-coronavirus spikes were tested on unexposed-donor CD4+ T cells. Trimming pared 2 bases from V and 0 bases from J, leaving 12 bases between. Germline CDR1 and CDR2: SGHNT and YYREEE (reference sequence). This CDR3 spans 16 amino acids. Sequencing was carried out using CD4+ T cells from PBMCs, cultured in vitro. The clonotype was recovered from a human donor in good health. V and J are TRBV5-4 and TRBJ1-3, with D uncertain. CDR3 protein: CASSFGLSSSGNTIYF. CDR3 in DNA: TGTGCCAGCAGCTTCGGCTTATCGAGCTCTGGAAACACCATATATTTT.